One and the same sample provided the 24 T cell receptor beta chains below, sequenced in a study of PD-L1 blockade in urothelial cancer. TCRdb keeps only in-frame clones here, not all; method: immunoSEQ multiplex PCR. The sample includes about 49,000 clones, around 79% of them seen just once. Described time point: pretreatment peripheral blood. Sample: PBMCs, taken around atezolizumab (anti-PD-L1) treatment. The receptor source for this set is a man between 65 and 85 years old with urothelial cancer.

V and J are TRBV9 and TRBJ2-1; weak D call: TRBD2 (6 bases). The V gene lost 0 bases and the J gene lost 12 bases, with 16 bases spanning the gap. The germline V gene encodes CDR1 SGDLS and CDR2 YYNGEE. This CDR3 region has 14 residues. The DNA of the CDR3 is TGTGCCAGCAGCGTAGAGAGTCGCGGGGTGGGGCAGTTCTTC. It is translated as CASSVESRGVGQFF.

This clone was observed a single time. This chain joins TRBV29-1 and TRBJ2-7; D possibly corresponds to TRBD1 (5 bases). With 4 bases removed from V and 2 bases from J, the gap between germline ends came to 15 bases. Germline-derived CDR1 and CDR2 are SQVTM and ANQGSEA. The CDR3 runs 14 residues. CDR3 sequence: CSVVGQGRTYEQYF. The CDR3 nucleotides read TGCAGCGTTGTCGGGCAGGGCCGTACCTACGAGCAGTACTTC.

This clone was observed a few times. V and J are TRBV25-1 and TRBJ2-2, with D perhaps matching TRBD2 (7 bases). Germline V gene sequence: CDR1 MGHDK, CDR2 SYGVNS. This CDR3 comprises 16 residues. Trimming pared 3 bases from V and 1 base from J, leaving 12 bases between. The CDR3 DNA reads as TGTGCCAGCAGTGACTACAGGGAGGGGAACACCGGGGAGCTGTTTTTT. Residues: CASSDYREGNTGELFF.

A few counts support this clone. The chain couples TRBV6-4 to TRBJ2-5; D gene ambiguous. The germline V gene has CDR1 MRHNA and CDR2 SNTAGT. The CDR3 contains 16 residues. Trimming left V 0 bases short and J 5 bases short, with 16 bases between. The CDR3 loop reads CASSDSYYSLGETQYF. CDR3 in DNA: TGTGCCAGCAGTGACTCATATTACAGCTTAGGTGAGACCCAGTACTTC.

The chain links TRBV5-1 to TRBJ2-2; D remains ambiguous. CDR3 length: 16 residues. Germline-derived CDR1 and CDR2 are SGHRS and YFSETQ. The V end was cut by 0 bases, the J end by 0 bases, with 9 bases between. CDR3 DNA sequence: TGCGCCAGCAGCTTGGGGCAGATATCGAACACCGGGGAGCTGTTTTTT. Its translation is CASSLGQISNTGELFF.

The genes are TRBV4-2 and TRBJ2-1; TRBD1 matches at 7 bases. This CDR3 is 19 amino acids long. Per germline, CDR1 LGHNA and CDR2 YNFKEQ. The trim removed 1 base at V and 2 bases at J, leaving 14 bases unmatched. CDR3 sequence: CASSQVLIVGQGAYNEQFF. CDR3 bases: TGTGCCAGCAGCCAAGTTCTGATCGTTGGGCAGGGGGCCTACAATGAGCAGTTCTTC.

The chain recombines TRBV18 with TRBJ1-5; no reliable D call. With 3 bases removed from V and 0 bases from J, the gap between germline ends came to 6 bases. The V gene's germline CDR1 is KGHSH and CDR2 LQKENI. The CDR3 totals 14 residues. In DNA form, the CDR3 reads TGTGCCAGCTCACCGGCCGTTAGCAATCAGCCCCAGCATTTT. This gives the protein CASSPAVSNQPQHF. Full variable domain (outside the CDR3, taken from reference TRBV18 and TRBJ1-5): NAGVMQNPRHLVRRRGQEARLRCSPMKGHSHVYWYRQLPEEGLKFMVYLQKENIIDESGMPKERFSAEFPKEGPSILRIQQVVRGDSAAYFCASSPAVSNQPQHFGDGTRLSIL.

The chain has TRBV12-2 and TRBJ1-5; the table names TRBD1, a call not compared with the DNA. TRBV12-2 is marked as a pseudogene. The CDR3 consists of 19 residues. Here the CDR3 DNA reads TGTGCAAGTCGCTTGTTAACTTGGGACAGGGGAGAGAGCAATCAGCCCCAGCATTTT. It codes for CASRLLTWDRGESNQPQHF.

The V gene is TRBV7-2, the J gene TRBJ2-1; TRBD2 agrees at 7 bases. CDR1 is SGHTA and CDR2 is FQGNSA in the germline V gene. V lost 7 bases, J lost 8 bases, and 17 bases stayed unmatched. The CDR3 runs 16 residues. DNA of the CDR3: TGTGCCAGCACCCGGGGTAGGTGGGAGGGCCGCGATGAGCAGTTCTTC. Residues: CASTRGRWEGRDEQFF.

The sample holds many counts of this clone. This rearrangement joins TRBV30 to TRBJ1-4, with D perhaps matching TRBD1 (6 bases). This CDR3 is built from 14 residues. V lost 2 bases and J lost 5, with 12 bases in between. The germline gives CDR1 GTSNPN, CDR2 SVGIG (reference sequence). The CDR3 DNA reads as TGTGCCTGGAGTCTTCCAGGGGCCAATGAAAAACTGTTTTTT. It translates to CAWSLPGANEKLFF.

V and J are TRBV5-4 and TRBJ1-1, with D possibly TRBD1 on 5 matching bases. V lost 0 bases to trimming and J lost 4 bases, with 16 bases between them. Germline V CDR1 and CDR2: SGHNT, YYREEE (reference sequence). The CDR3 sequence is 16 residues long. The CDR3 spells CASSLDAGGGRTEAFF. DNA for the CDR3: TGTGCCAGCAGCTTGGATGCCGGGGGTGGGCGCACTGAAGCTTTCTTT.

This clone was seen repeatedly, ten times or more. The chain links TRBV25-1 to TRBJ2-5, with 9 nucleotides matching TRBD1. The V segment lost 4 bases and the J segment 2 bases; nucleotides outside the gene matches: 5. In germline, CDR1 is MGHDK, CDR2 SYGVNS. CDR3 length: 15 amino acids. CDR3 sequence: CASSGDRVGQETQYF. CDR3 DNA: TGTGCCAGCAGTGGGGACAGGGTGGGGCAAGAGACCCAGTACTTC.

Concerning this clone itself: Other DNA sequences from this sample encode an identical CDR3 as well. The V and J genes are TRBV29-1 and TRBJ2-1; D is undetermined. Germline lookup yields CDR1 SQVTM and CDR2 ANQGSEA. Trimming pared 8 bases from V and 0 bases from J, leaving 5 bases between. The CDR3 length is 11 residues. The CDR3 nucleotides are TGCAGCTCTAGCTCCTACAATGAGCAGTTCTTC. Amino acid sequence: CSSSSYNEQFF.

This clone was found a few times. The CDR3 DNA follows: TGCGCCAGCAGCTTGGGGGCAGGTATGTCGCCCCAGCATTTT. It translates to CASSLGAGMSPQHF. The genes are TRBV5-1 and TRBJ1-5; D is undetermined. From germline, CDR1 is SGHRS and CDR2 YFSETQ. CDR3 length equals 14 residues. V dropped 0 bases and J dropped 9 bases, with 13 bases sitting between them.

The chain couples TRBV2 to TRBJ2-2; 9 nucleotides agree with TRBD2. The CDR3 sequence is 16 residues long. After removal of 2 bases from V and 6 bases from J, the junction contained 7 bases not matched to a gene. Germline V gene lookup returns CDR1 SNHLY and CDR2 FYNNEI. CDR3 residues: CASSEWGLAGPGELFF. Here the CDR3 DNA reads TGTGCCAGCAGTGAATGGGGACTAGCTGGGCCCGGGGAGCTGTTTTTT.

The gene calls are TRBV28 and TRBJ2-5; TRBD2 matches 8 bases. V was pared by 10 bases and J by 5 bases, with 15 bases of the junction left unmatched. The CDR3 has 15 residues. The germline V gene encodes CDR1 MDHEN and CDR2 SYDVKM. CDR3 coding DNA: TGTGCCACCCTCGGGGGGGAGGGCCTGTTGGAGACCCAGTACTTC. Amino acids: CATLGGEGLLETQYF.

The V call is TRBV18, the J call TRBJ1-5; unclear D gene. Germline V gene lookup returns CDR1 KGHSH and CDR2 LQKENI. There are 12 residues in the CDR3. The ends were cut back, 3 bases at V and 4 bases at J, with 4 bases in the middle. CDR3 sequence: CASSPENQPQHF. The CDR3 coding sequence is TGTGCCAGCTCACCGGAGAATCAGCCCCAGCATTTT.

The chain links TRBV10-3 to TRBJ1-1; D uncertain. This CDR3 comprises 15 residues. CDR1 is ENHRY, CDR2 SYGVKD, per germline. V lost 3 bases to trimming and J lost 1 base, with 12 bases between them. CDR3 DNA: TGTGCCATCAGTGATCCGGGTGGGTCGAACACTGAAGCTTTCTTT. Translating it yields CAISDPGGSNTEAFF.

The J gene is TRBJ2-7, the V gene TRBV7-2; perhaps TRBD2 as D (6 bases). Trimming took off 4 bases at V and 2 bases at J, with 12 bases between the two ends. The CDR3 contains 14 residues. Per the germline V gene, CDR1 is SGHTA and CDR2 is FQGNSA. The DNA for the CDR3 is TGTGCCAGCAGCTCCGGGACGGGGGCCTACGAGCAGTACTTC. Protein sequence: CASSSGTGAYEQYF. Complete variable domain (other parts from reference TRBV7-2 and TRBJ2-7): GAGVSQSPSNKVTEKGKDVELRCDPISGHTALYWYRQSLGQGLEFLIYFQGNSAPDKSGLPSDRFSAERTGGSVSTLTIQRTQQEDSAVYLCASSSGTGAYEQYFGPGTRLTVT.

J is TRBJ2-1 and V is TRBV5-4; D may be TRBD1 (5 bases). Trimming shortened V by 2 bases and J by 2 bases, and 11 bases separated the two germline ends. The CDR3 runs to 15 residues. Germline V lookup: CDR1 SGHNT, CDR2 YYREEE (reference sequence). The CDR3 nucleotides are TGTGCCAGCAGCTTTGTTGCAGGGCCCTACAATGAGCAGTTCTTC. Translated, it gives CASSFVAGPYNEQFF. Full variable domain (missing parts from reference TRBV5-4 and TRBJ2-1): ETGVTQSPTHLIKTRGQQVTLRCSSQSGHNTVSWYQQALGQGPQFIFQYYREEENGRGNFPPRFSGLQFPNYSSELNVNALELDDSALYLCASSFVAGPYNEQFFGPGTRLTVL.

This sequence joins TRBV7-9 and TRBJ2-3; possible D gene TRBD1, 5 bases. The germline gives CDR1 SEHNR, CDR2 FQNEAQ (reference sequence). This CDR3 region has 14 residues. The V end was cut by 4 bases, the J end by 5 bases, with 13 bases between. In nucleotides, the CDR3 is TGTGCCAGCAGCTCGACCTCAGGGTTAGATACGCAGTATTTT. This encodes CASSSTSGLDTQYF.

V is TRBV7-2 and J is TRBJ2-2; 9 bases are a match to TRBD2. With V trimmed by 5 bases and J by 7 bases, 11 bases remained unmatched. Germline V lookup: CDR1 SGHTA, CDR2 FQGNSA. This CDR3 region has 16 residues. Here the CDR3 reads CASSQVAGERGGELFF. The CDR3 DNA reads TGTGCCAGCAGCCAAGTAGCGGGGGAGCGGGGCGGGGAGCTGTTTTTT.

This rearrangement joins TRBV5-6 to TRBJ1-1, with TRBD1 identical over 8 bases. The germline gives CDR1 SGHDT, CDR2 YYEEEE. The CDR3 has 16 amino acids. V lost 4 bases to trimming and J lost 5 bases; unmatched junction nucleotides: 13. CDR3 sequence (DNA): TGTGCCAGCAGCGCCCCGACAGGGGCGAGCGGGACTGAAGCTTTCTTT. It yields the protein CASSAPTGASGTEAFF.

The chain links TRBV11-2 to TRBJ2-1, with 13 bases fitting TRBD2. Per germline, CDR1 SGHAT and CDR2 FQNNGV. V lost 5 bases, J lost 8 bases, and 12 bases stayed unmatched. The CDR3 extends over 17 amino acids. The CDR3 sequence is CASSPPGTSGTMDEQFF. The CDR3 region has the DNA TGTGCCAGCAGCCCACCCGGGACTAGCGGGACTATGGATGAGCAGTTCTTC. The full variable domain, in which reference TRBV11-2 and TRBJ2-1 provide the parts outside the CDR3, is EAGVAQSPRYKIIEKRQSVAFWCNPISGHATLYWYQQILGQGPKLLIQFQNNGVVDDSQLPKDRFSAERLKGVDSTLKIQPAKLEDSAVYLCASSPPGTSGTMDEQFFGPGTRLTVL.